This T cell receptor beta chain was recorded in a study of cytomegalovirus exposure and HLA in healthy donors. This CDR3 is 14 amino acids long. Trimming at V came to 4 bases and at J to 2 bases, leaving 5 bases not matched to a gene. Germline V gives CDR1 SGHRS, CDR2 YFSETQ. The primer mix had 60 Vbeta and 13 Jbeta primers. The data were produced by immunoSEQ multiplex PCR, yet TCRdb's version contains in-frame clones alone and is incomplete. Found here are some 240,000 clones, about 93% of them singletons; the top ten hold around 1.7%. The chain has TRBV5-1 and TRBJ1-2, with 7 positions matching TRBD1. This clonotype was sampled from a girl aged 2 to 9 in good health and CMV-seronegative. Sample: PBMCs. The CDR3 reads CASSVDRANYGYTF. CDR3 sequence (DNA): TGCGCCAGCAGCGTCGACAGGGCAAACTATGGCTACACCTTC.